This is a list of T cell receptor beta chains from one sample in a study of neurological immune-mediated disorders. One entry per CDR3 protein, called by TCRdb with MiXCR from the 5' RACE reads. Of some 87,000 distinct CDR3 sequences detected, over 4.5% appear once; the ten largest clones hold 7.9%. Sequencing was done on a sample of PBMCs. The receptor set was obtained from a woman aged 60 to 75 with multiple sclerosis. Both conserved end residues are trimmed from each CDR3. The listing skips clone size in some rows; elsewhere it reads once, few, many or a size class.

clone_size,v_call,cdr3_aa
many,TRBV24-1,ATSVGGNQPQH
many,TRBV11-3,ASSSERGTNTGELF
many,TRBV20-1,SARDPNRLVRETQY
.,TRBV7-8,ASSLAGKETRY
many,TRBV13,ASSQNAGDRGTDTQY
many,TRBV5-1,ASSPAAGSSYNEQF
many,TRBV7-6,ASSPGTGGNTGELF
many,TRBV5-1,ASRTKETQY
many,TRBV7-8,ASSLVLRDLNYGYT
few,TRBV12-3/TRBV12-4,ASSLEGTYEQY
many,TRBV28,ASSLDRNRAQY
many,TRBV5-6,ASSFYSGLGNTIY
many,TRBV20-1,SARDRIVNEQF
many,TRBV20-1,SARETSGGALETQY
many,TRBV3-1,ASSPPSSRATNEKLF
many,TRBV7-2,ASSLVENTYSSTDTQY
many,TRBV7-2,ASSYGGPSADTQY
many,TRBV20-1,SARGLGGGTGELF
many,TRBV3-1,ASSQDFLANYGYT
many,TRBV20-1,SAVTTRETQY
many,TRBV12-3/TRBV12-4,ASSQQGRKETQY
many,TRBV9,ASSVESTGSSYNSPLH
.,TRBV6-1,ASSTKITSPYEKLF
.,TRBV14,ASSVMGQGFHEQY
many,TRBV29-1,SVRGIGTSTAF
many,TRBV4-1,ASSQDTAGGILDTQY
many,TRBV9,ASSVIQANTEAF
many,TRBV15,ATSREKAIQY
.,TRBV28,ASGLTGAGEQY
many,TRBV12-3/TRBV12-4,ASRRGSSVWDQPQH
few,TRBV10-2,ASRPPRRGEENGYT
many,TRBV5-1,ASSWTNTGELF
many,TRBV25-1,ASSQVNSPLH
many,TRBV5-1,ASSFTPPQIYEQY
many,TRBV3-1,ASSQLRNVGEQY
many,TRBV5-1,ASSLRQGNSGANVLT
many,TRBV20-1,SAREFGSTDTQY
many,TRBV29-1,SVVQGRNIQY
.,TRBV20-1,SARLTGVTGELF
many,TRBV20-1,SARTGGNYGYT
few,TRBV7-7,ASSPGQLVYEQY